This passage covers 17 T cell receptor beta chains from one sample sequenced in a study of blood T cell repertoires in COVID-19. TCRdb's copy holds only in-frame clones and misses some; the assay was immunoSEQ multiplex PCR. The sample consists of about 180,000 clones, 82% of them appearing once. The source material was PBMCs or T cells enriched from blood (not recorded which). The receptors were gathered from a man aged 55 to 70 who had recovered from COVID-19.

The chain is built from TRBV13 and TRBJ2-2; D might be TRBD1 (5 bases). V lost 0 bases to trimming and J lost 4 bases, with 6 bases between them. This CDR3 is built from 14 residues. The germline CDR1 and CDR2 sequences are PRHDT and FYEKMQ (reference sequence). CDR3 protein: CASSLGRGTGELFF. The CDR3 region has the DNA TGTGCCAGCAGCTTAGGAAGGGGCACCGGGGAGCTGTTTTTT.

This chain uses TRBV11-3 with TRBJ1-1; D unresolved. CDR3 size: 13 residues. Germline V lookup: CDR1 SGHNT, CDR2 YENEEA. V was clipped by 5 bases and J by 0 bases, with 7 bases between them. CDR3 DNA: TGTGCCAGCAGCCACAGACTGAACACTGAAGCTTTCTTT. Translation: CASSHRLNTEAFF.

The rearrangement uses TRBV28 and TRBJ1-4, with a possible D match to TRBD1 (6 bases). Germline CDR1 and CDR2: MDHEN and SYDVKM. This CDR3 contains 13 residues. V was trimmed by 6 bases and J by 11 bases, leaving 16 bases between them. The CDR3 region has the DNA TGTGCCAGCAGACGAAGACAGGTACGGAAACTGTTTTTT. Translating it yields CASRRRQVRKLFF.

The chain uses TRBV11-3 and TRBJ2-7, with a possible D match to TRBD1 (6 bases). From germline, CDR1 is SGHNT and CDR2 YENEEA. The CDR3 consists of 15 residues. Trimming shortened V by 1 base and J by 5 bases, and 15 bases separated the two germline ends. The CDR3 loop is CASSLGDTIIDEQYF. As DNA, the CDR3 is TGTGCCAGCAGCTTAGGGGACACTATAATCGACGAGCAGTACTTC.

The CDR3 region has the DNA TGTGCCAGCAGTCCAACAGGGTCGAACTACGAGCAGTACTTC. Translating it yields CASSPTGSNYEQYF. The chain joins TRBV25-1 to TRBJ2-7, with D perhaps TRBD1 (6 bases). This CDR3 contains 14 residues. The V gene's germline CDR1 is MGHDK and CDR2 SYGVNS. V was clipped by 5 bases and J by 3 bases, with 14 bases between them.

This chain connects TRBV27 to TRBJ2-5, with 11 bases matching TRBD1. CDR3 length: 15 residues. Trimming at V came to 5 bases and at J to 5 bases, leaving 7 bases not matched to a gene. CDR1 MNHEY and CDR2 SMNVEV come from the germline V gene (reference sequence). CDR3 bases: TGTGCCAGCAGTCGGACAGGGGGCGCGAGGGAGACCCAGTACTTC. Translated: CASSRTGGARETQYF.

The chain joins TRBV29-1 to TRBJ2-2, with D perhaps matching TRBD2 (6 bases). The V end lost 7 bases, the J end lost 5 bases, and 23 bases lay between the germline ends. Germline values: CDR1 SQVTM, CDR2 ANQGSEA. This CDR3 has 16 amino acids. The CDR3 loop reads CSAVDPTGTLTGELFF. The DNA of the CDR3 is TGCAGCGCCGTTGACCCCACCGGGACTCTTACCGGGGAGCTGTTTTTT.

This sequence joins TRBV5-4 and TRBJ2-7, with TRBD1 as a possible D gene (5 bases). V was trimmed by 6 bases and J by 3 bases, leaving 19 bases between them. CDR3 size: 15 residues. Germline lookup yields CDR1 SGHNT and CDR2 YYREEE (reference sequence). The CDR3 loop reads CASNTSTGTYYEQYF. CDR3 DNA sequence: TGTGCCAGCAACACCAGTACAGGAACCTACTACGAGCAGTACTTC.

V and J are TRBV6-5 and TRBJ2-3; 7 bases are shared with TRBD1. The CDR3 has 14 amino acids. Germline-derived CDR1 and CDR2 are MNHEY and SVGAGI. Trimming removed 6 bases from V and 4 bases from J; junction bases left unmatched: 7. The CDR3 is CASRPGQISDTQYF. The CDR3 nucleotides read TGTGCCAGCAGACCGGGACAGATATCAGATACGCAGTATTTT.

The chain is built from TRBV3-1 (or the pseudogene TRBV3-2) and TRBJ2-3; weak D call: TRBD2 (6 bases). The CDR3 sequence is 14 residues long. The germline CDR1 and CDR2 sequences are LGHDT and YNNKEL (reference sequence). Trimming took 4 bases from V and 5 from J, leaving 13 bases between them. The CDR3 region is CASSRSGGIDTQYF. CDR3 in DNA: TGTGCCAGCAGCCGGAGCGGAGGGATAGATACGCAGTATTTT.

V is TRBV7-9 and J is TRBJ2-1, with TRBD2 identical over 9 bases. This CDR3 region has 14 residues. After removal of 5 bases from V and 3 bases from J, the junction contained 2 bases not matched to a gene. The germline gives CDR1 SEHNR, CDR2 FQNEAQ (reference sequence). The CDR3 region is CASSRLADYNEQFF. The DNA of the CDR3 is TGTGCCAGCAGCCGACTAGCGGACTACAATGAGCAGTTCTTC.

This clone was counted only a few times. The gene calls are TRBV2 and TRBJ1-1, with 7 bases that match TRBD1. Germline-derived CDR1 and CDR2 are SNHLY and FYNNEI. V shed 8 bases, J shed 0 bases, and the junction held 3 bases outside the gene matches. This CDR3 contains 13 residues. This chain's CDR3 is CASQDRLNTEAFF. In nucleotides, the CDR3 is TGTGCCAGCCAGGACAGGCTGAACACTGAAGCTTTCTTT. The variable domain in full, completed from reference TRBV2 and TRBJ1-1, reads EPEVTQTPSHQVTQMGQEVILRCVPISNHLYFYWYRQILGQKVEFLVSFYNNEISEKSEIFDDQFSVERPDGSNFTLKIRSTKLEDSAMYFCASQDRLNTEAFFGQGTRLTVV.

The chain uses TRBV4-1 and TRBJ1-2; no firm D call. Deletions cut 4 bases from V and 0 bases from J, with 6 bases between. The CDR3 is made up of 13 amino acids. Germline-derived CDR1 and CDR2 are MGHRA and YSYEKL. DNA for the CDR3: TGCGCCAGCAGCCCGGGAGCTAACTATGGCTACACCTTC. It translates to CASSPGANYGYTF.

As regards this clone: The same CDR3 also results from other DNA sequences found in this sample. The genes are TRBV19 and TRBJ1-5, with 10 nucleotides matching TRBD1. The germline CDR1 and CDR2 sequences are LNHDA and SQIVND (reference sequence). There are 14 residues in the CDR3. V lost 6 bases to trimming and J lost 7 bases; unmatched junction nucleotides: 6. The CDR3 is CASSPTGGGQPQHF. DNA of the CDR3: TGTGCCAGTAGCCCGACAGGGGGCGGACAGCCCCAGCATTTT.

The genes are TRBV14 and TRBJ1-2, with 8 bases fitting TRBD1. From germline, CDR1 is SGHDN and CDR2 FVKESK. The CDR3 is 13 amino acids. Trimming cost V 5 bases and J 2 bases; bases outside gene matches: 1. CDR3 protein: CASSGTGNYGYTF. The DNA of the CDR3 is TGTGCCAGCAGCGGGACAGGCAACTATGGCTACACCTTC. The full variable domain, rest sourced from reference TRBV14 and TRBJ1-2, is EAGVTQFPSHSVIEKGQTVTLRCDPISGHDNLYWYRRVMGKEIKFLLHFVKESKQDESGMPNNRFLAERTGGTYSTLKVQPAELEDSGVYFCASSGTGNYGYTFGSGTRLTVV.

This sequence joins TRBV5-1 and TRBJ2-7, with 9 bases fitting TRBD1. In germline, CDR1 is SGHRS, CDR2 YFSETQ. The CDR3 has 15 residues. After removal of 1 base from V and 0 bases from J, the junction contained 2 bases not matched to a gene. In DNA form, the CDR3 reads TGCGCCAGCAGCTTGACGACAGGGGGCTCCTACGAGCAGTACTTC. This sequence encodes CASSLTTGGSYEQYF.

This clone was recorded a few times. V is TRBV6-5 and J is TRBJ1-5; unclear D gene. Deletions cut 6 bases from V and 4 bases from J, with 13 bases between. The CDR3 covers 14 residues. Germline V gene sequence: CDR1 MNHEY, CDR2 SVGAGI. CDR3 sequence: CASRDLGENQPQHF. In DNA form, the CDR3 reads TGTGCCAGCAGGGACCTCGGGGAAAATCAGCCCCAGCATTTT.